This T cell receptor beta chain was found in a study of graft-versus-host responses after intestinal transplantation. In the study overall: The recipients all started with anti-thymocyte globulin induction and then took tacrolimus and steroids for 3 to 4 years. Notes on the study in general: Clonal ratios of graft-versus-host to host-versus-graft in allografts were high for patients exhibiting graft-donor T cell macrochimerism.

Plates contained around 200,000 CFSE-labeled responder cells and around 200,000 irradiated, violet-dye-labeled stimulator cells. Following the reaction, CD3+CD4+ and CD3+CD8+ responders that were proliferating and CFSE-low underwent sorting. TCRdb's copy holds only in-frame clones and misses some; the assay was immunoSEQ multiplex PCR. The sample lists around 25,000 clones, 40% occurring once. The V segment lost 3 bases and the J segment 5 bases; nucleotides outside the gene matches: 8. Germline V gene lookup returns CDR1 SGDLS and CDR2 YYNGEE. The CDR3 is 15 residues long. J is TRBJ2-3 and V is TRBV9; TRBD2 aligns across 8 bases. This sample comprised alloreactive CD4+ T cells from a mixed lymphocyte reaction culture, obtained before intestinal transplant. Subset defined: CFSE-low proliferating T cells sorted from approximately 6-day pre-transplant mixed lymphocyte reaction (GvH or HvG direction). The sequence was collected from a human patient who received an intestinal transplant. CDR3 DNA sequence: TGTGCCAGCAGCGGGGGGAGCGGGAGAGGAGATACGCAGTATTTT. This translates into CASSGGSGRGDTQYF.